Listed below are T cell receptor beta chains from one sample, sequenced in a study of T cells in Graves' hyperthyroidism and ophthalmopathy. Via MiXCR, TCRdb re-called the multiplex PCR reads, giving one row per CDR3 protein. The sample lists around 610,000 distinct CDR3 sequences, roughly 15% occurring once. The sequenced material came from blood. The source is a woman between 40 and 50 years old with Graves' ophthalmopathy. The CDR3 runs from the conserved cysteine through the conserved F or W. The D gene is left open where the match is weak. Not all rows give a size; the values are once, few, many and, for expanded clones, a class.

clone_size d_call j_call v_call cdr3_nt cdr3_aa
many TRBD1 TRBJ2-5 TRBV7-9 TGTGCCAGCAGCCACACGGGGACAGGAGAGACCCAGTACTTC CASSHTGTGETQYF
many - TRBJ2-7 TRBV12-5 TGTGCTAGTGGTTTCTACGAGCAGTACTTC CASGFYEQYF
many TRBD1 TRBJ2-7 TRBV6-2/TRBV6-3 TGTGCCAGCAGTACAGGGGCGACACTCTACGAGCAGTACTTC CASSTGATLYEQYF
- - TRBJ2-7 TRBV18 TGTGCCAGCTCACCACTTGATAACTACGAGCAGTACTTC CASSPLDNYEQYF
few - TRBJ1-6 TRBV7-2 TGTGCCAGCAGCTTAGGGAGAACAGGGCATTCACCCCTCCACTTT CASSLGRTGHSPLHF
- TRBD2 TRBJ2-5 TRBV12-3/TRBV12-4 TGTGCCAGCAGTTTTGGGGGGGTGAGAGAAGAGACCCAGTACTTC CASSFGGVREETQYF
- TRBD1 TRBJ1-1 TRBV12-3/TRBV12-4 TGTGCCAGCACCCAAGGACAGGGATATATGAACACTGAAGCTTTCTTT CASTQGQGYMNTEAFF
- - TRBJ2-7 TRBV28 TGTGCCAGCAGATCCGTCACGGAGGACCCCATATACGAGCAGTACTTC CASRSVTEDPIYEQYF
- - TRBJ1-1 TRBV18 TGTGCCAGCTCACCGAACTACAGGGAGTCGGGAACTGAAGCTTTCTTT CASSPNYRESGTEAFF
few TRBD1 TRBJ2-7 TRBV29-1 TGCAGCGTTGAAGATAGGGGGCTTTCCTACGAGCAGTACTTC CSVEDRGLSYEQYF
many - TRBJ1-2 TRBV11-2 TGTGCCAGCAGCCCGAGACCCCCTTATGGCTACACCTTC CASSPRPPYGYTF
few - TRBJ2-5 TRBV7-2 TGTGCCAGCAGCTTACGGCCCCGGGGCCAGACCCAGTACTTC CASSLRPRGQTQYF
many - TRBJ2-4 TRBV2 TGTGCCAGCACCCGCTGGACCAGTGGCAAAAACATTCAGTACTTC CASTRWTSGKNIQYF
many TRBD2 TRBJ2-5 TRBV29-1 TGCAGCGTTCCTGGGACTAGCGGCAAAGAGACCCAGTACTTC CSVPGTSGKETQYF
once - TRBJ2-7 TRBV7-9 TGTGCCAGCAGCCCTGGCTTAGCGGAAACCTACGAGCAGTACTTC CASSPGLAETYEQYF
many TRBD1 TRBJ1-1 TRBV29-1 TGCAGCGTGGGGACAGGGGTTGACACTGAAGCTTTCTTT CSVGTGVDTEAFF
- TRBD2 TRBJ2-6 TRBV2 TGTGCCAGCAGTGTAGCGGGATCTGGGGCCAACGTCCTGACTTTC CASSVAGSGANVLTF
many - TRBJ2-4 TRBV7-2 TGTGCCAGCAGCTTAGGGGGGGGCGAAAACATTCAGTACTTC CASSLGGGENIQYF
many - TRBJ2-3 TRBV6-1 TGTGCCAGCGGCCTCACGCGAACAGATACGCAGTATTTT CASGLTRTDTQYF
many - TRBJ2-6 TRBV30 TGTGCCTGGGACGTCGGGGCCAACGTCCTGACTTTC CAWDVGANVLTF
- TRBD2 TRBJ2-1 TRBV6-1 TGTGCCAGCAGTCTGACTAGCGGGAGGGCACATGAGCAGTTCTTC CASSLTSGRAHEQFF
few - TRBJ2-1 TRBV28 TGTGCCAGCAGTTCCCGCAAATGGGGAAATGAGCAGTTCTTC CASSSRKWGNEQFF
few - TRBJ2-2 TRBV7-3 TGTGCCAGCAGCTTTAAGGGGGACACCGGGGAGCTGTTTTTT CASSFKGDTGELFF
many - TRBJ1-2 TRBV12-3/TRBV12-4 TGTGCCAGCAGTTTGGGCAGGACCTCCTATGGCTACACCTTC CASSLGRTSYGYTF
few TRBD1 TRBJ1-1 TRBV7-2 TGTGCCAGCAGCTCGTGGACAGGGCGGGGCCCTGAAGCTTTCTTT CASSSWTGRGPEAFF
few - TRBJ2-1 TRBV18 TGTGCCAGCTCACCGTTCGGACAGAATGAGCAGTTCTTC CASSPFGQNEQFF
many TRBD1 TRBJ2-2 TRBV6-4 TGTGCCAGCAGCCCGGACAGGGGTTTCACCGGGGAGCTGTTTTTT CASSPDRGFTGELFF
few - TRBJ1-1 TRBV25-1 TGTGCCAGCAGTTCCCCTGCCGGCGGGGACACTGAAGCTTTCTTT CASSSPAGGDTEAFF
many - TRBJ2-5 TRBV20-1 TGCAGTGCTACCCAGGGTACGGGCGAGACCCAGTACTTC CSATQGTGETQYF
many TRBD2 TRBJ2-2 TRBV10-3 TGTGCCATCAGTGAGTCAAGCGGGGCTAACACCGGGGAGCTGTTTTTT CAISESSGANTGELFF
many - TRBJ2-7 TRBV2 TGTGCCAGCAGTGAGGGTGGTCCCCAGTACGAGCAGTACTTC CASSEGGPQYEQYF
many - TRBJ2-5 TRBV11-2 TGTGCCAGCAGCTTGTTTCGAGGCGGGCAAGAGACCCAGTACTTC CASSLFRGGQETQYF
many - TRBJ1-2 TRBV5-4 TGTGCCAGCAGCTTAAGGGGATCTCCTTATGGCTACACCTTC CASSLRGSPYGYTF
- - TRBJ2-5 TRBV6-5 TGTGCCACCTCCGGCCAAGAGGCAGAGACCCAGTACTTC CATSGQEAETQYF
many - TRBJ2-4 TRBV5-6 TGTGCCAGCAAACTTACAGGGTCGGGCTACATTCAGTACTTC CASKLTGSGYIQYF
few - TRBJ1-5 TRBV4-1 TGCGCCAGCAGCCCTGGGACAAACTGGGGTCATCAGCCCCAGCATTTT CASSPGTNWGHQPQHF
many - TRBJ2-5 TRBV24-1 TGTGCCACCAGTGAGACTAAGGAGACGGTAGGAGAGACCCAGTACTTC CATSETKETVGETQYF
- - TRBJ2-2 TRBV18 TGTGCCAGCTCACCGAGGGGCGAGTCGAACACCGGGGAGCTGTTTTTT CASSPRGESNTGELFF
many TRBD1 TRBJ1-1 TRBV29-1 TGCAGCGTAAACACACCGGGACAGGGATCTGAAGCTTTCTTT CSVNTPGQGSEAFF
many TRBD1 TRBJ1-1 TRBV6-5 TGTGCCAGCAGTTTAAGGACAGGGAAAGGGATGGACACTGAAGCTTTCTTT CASSLRTGKGMDTEAFF
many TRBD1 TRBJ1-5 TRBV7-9 TGTGCCAGCAGCTCCTCGGGGACAGGGGTGCAGCCCCAGCATTTT CASSSSGTGVQPQHF
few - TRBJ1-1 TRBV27 TGTGCCAGCAGCTTATACCCGGGGCTGAACACTGAAGCTTTCTTT CASSLYPGLNTEAFF
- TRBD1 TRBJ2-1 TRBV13 TGTGCCAGCAGGATTACAGGGGCAGCCGTTTCAATCAATGAGCAGTTCTTC CASRITGAAVSINEQFF
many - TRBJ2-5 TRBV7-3 TGTGCCAGCAGCTTTAACGGCCGCGGAGGGAGGGAGACCCAGTACTTC CASSFNGRGGRETQYF
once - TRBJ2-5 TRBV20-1 TGCAGTGCTAGAATCGGTAGGGGCTCAGAGACCCAGTACTTC CSARIGRGSETQYF
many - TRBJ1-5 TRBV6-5 TGTGCCAGCAGTTACGAAAGGAATCAGCCCCAGCATTTT CASSYERNQPQHF
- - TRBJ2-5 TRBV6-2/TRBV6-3 TGTGCCAGCTTGCGACAGCAACCCGTTCAAGAGACCCAGTACTTC CASLRQQPVQETQYF
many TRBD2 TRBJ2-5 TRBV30 TGTGCCTGGAGTGGGGAGGGACCGGGCGAGACCCAGTACTTC CAWSGEGPGETQYF
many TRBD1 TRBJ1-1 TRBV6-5 TGTGCCAGCAGTTCCTCAAACAGGGGAACTGAAGCTTTCTTT CASSSSNRGTEAFF
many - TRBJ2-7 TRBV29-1 TGCAGCGGGCCTAATGGACACTCCTACGAGCAGTACTTC CSGPNGHSYEQYF
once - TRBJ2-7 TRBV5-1 TGCGCCAGCAGCCCGGGGGGCTACGGGCAGTACTTC CASSPGGYGQYF
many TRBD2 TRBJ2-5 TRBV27 TGTGCCAGCAAAGGGCTAGCGGGCCAAGAGACCCAGTACTTC CASKGLAGQETQYF
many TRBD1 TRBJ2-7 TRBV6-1 TGTGCCAGCAGTAGGACAGGGGAGAACGAGCAGTACTTC CASSRTGENEQYF
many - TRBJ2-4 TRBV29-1 TGCAGCGGACGAGGGGCCAAAAACATTCAGTACTTC CSGRGAKNIQYF
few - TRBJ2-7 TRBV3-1 TGTGCCAGCAGCCAAGATTGGAGGGACCTCTCCTACGAGCAGTACTTC CASSQDWRDLSYEQYF
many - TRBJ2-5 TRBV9 TGTGCCAGCAGCGGGGGTGGGGGGGCTCAAGAGACCCAGTACTTC CASSGGGGAQETQYF
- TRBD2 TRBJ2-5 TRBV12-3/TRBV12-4 TGTGCCAGCAGTGGGGGGTGGGCTAGCGGGGTAAAAGAGACCCAGTACTTC CASSGGWASGVKETQYF